The 24 T cell receptor beta chains below come from one sample, sequenced in a study of glioma-infiltrating T cells after dendritic cell vaccination. Only in-frame clones appear in the TCRdb table, and some are missing; sequencing was by immunoSEQ multiplex PCR. The sample carries roughly 98,000 clones, just over 85% recorded once. The material sequenced was blood, taken before dendritic cell vaccination. The receptors derive from a human donor with glioblastoma.

The chain combines TRBV29-1 with TRBJ1-4; a weak D match, TRBD1 (6 bases). CDR1 and CDR2 (germline): SQVTM, ANQGSEA. V gave up 6 bases and J gave up 0 bases, with 8 bases separating them. The CDR3 consists of 13 residues. The CDR3 protein is CSVGGATNEKLFF. The CDR3 bases are TGCAGCGTAGGGGGAGCAACTAATGAAAAACTGTTTTTT.

This chain links TRBV28 with TRBJ1-5, with D perhaps matching TRBD1 (5 bases). Between the trimmed V and J ends, which lost 6 bases and 3 bases, there was a span of 12 bases. The germline V gene has CDR1 MDHEN and CDR2 SYDVKM. The CDR3 is 14 residues long. CDR3 DNA: TGTGCCAGCAGCAGACAGACTTTCAATCAGCCCCAGCATTTT. It yields the protein CASSRQTFNQPQHF.

The chain carries TRBV10-2 and TRBJ2-1; the D gene is possibly TRBD1 (5 bases). This CDR3 is built from 12 residues. Trimming pared 8 bases from V and 3 bases from J, leaving 8 bases between. The germline V gene has CDR1 WSHSY and CDR2 SAAADI. The CDR3 is CASQGLYNEQFF. CDR3 sequence (DNA): TGCGCCAGCCAGGGTCTCTACAATGAGCAGTTCTTC.

CDR3 amino acids: CASSSGLAGTTDTQYF. CDR3 nucleotide sequence: TGTGCCAGCAGCTCCGGACTAGCGGGGACAACAGATACGCAGTATTTT. The chain links TRBV7-2 to TRBJ2-3; 12 bases are shared with TRBD2. The CDR3 has 16 residues. After removal of 4 bases from V and 3 bases from J, the junction contained 5 bases not matched to a gene. The germline CDR1 and CDR2 sequences are SGHTA and FQGNSA.

This clone was counted at least ten times. The chain couples TRBV2 to TRBJ2-7; D is possibly TRBD1 (5 bases). Germline V CDR1 and CDR2: SNHLY, FYNNEI. V lost 7 bases, J lost 0 bases, and 10 bases lay in between. The CDR3 is 13 amino acids. The CDR3 is CASTQQDSYEQYF. CDR3 in DNA: TGTGCCAGCACCCAACAGGACTCCTACGAGCAGTACTTC.

The chain has TRBV6-1 and TRBJ1-1, with D possibly being TRBD1 (6 bases). Trimming shortened V by 2 bases and J by 5 bases, and 12 bases separated the two germline ends. Per germline, CDR1 MNHNS and CDR2 SASEGT. This CDR3 is 14 amino acids long. In DNA, the CDR3 is TGTGCCAGCAGTGAACCCCACAGGGTAACTGAAGCTTTCTTT. As protein: CASSEPHRVTEAFF.

The count of this clone is one. This sequence joins TRBV9 and TRBJ2-5; 8 bases are a match to TRBD2. CDR1 SGDLS and CDR2 YYNGEE come from the germline V gene. CDR3 length equals 14 residues. V lost 0 bases and J lost 5; bases outside the gene matches: 3. The DNA for the CDR3 is TGTGCCAGCAGCGTAGGCGGGAGGCAGGAGACCCAGTACTTC. This encodes CASSVGGRQETQYF.

The chain carries TRBV14 and TRBJ2-7; TRBD2 agrees at 9 bases. V shed 5 bases, J shed 2 bases, and the junction held 25 bases outside the gene matches. Germline V gene sequence: CDR1 SGHDN, CDR2 FVKESK. The CDR3 loop spans 21 amino acids. The CDR3 here is CASSDGSWGGAWREGPYEQYF. CDR3 DNA sequence: TGTGCCAGCAGCGACGGATCCTGGGGGGGCGCTTGGCGGGAGGGCCCCTACGAGCAGTACTTC.

This clone was detected a few times. Germline is not matched at one junction end, which may reflect a read error. The rearrangement joins TRBV5-8 to TRBJ1-1, with unresolved D. The CDR3 covers 14 residues. Germline V gives CDR1 SGHTS, CDR2 YDEGEE. The CDR3 reads CASSLRVGNTEAFF. The CDR3 nucleotides read TGTGCCAGCAGCTTGCGGGTCGGGAACACGGAAGCTTTCTTT.

The gene calls are TRBV2 and TRBJ2-6; 8 bases map to TRBD1. CDR1 SNHLY and CDR2 FYNNEI come from the germline V gene. The V and J ends lost 6 bases and 2 bases, in that order; junction bases with no gene match: 9. This CDR3 spans 17 amino acids. CDR3 protein: CASRTGQGVTGANVLTF. The CDR3 DNA is TGTGCCAGCAGGACTGGACAGGGTGTGACTGGGGCCAACGTCCTGACTTTC.

J is TRBJ2-7 and V is TRBV4-2; 12 bases fit TRBD2. Germline loops: CDR1 LGHNA, CDR2 YNFKEQ. The V gene end was trimmed by 0 bases and the J gene end by 2 bases; junction bases not matched to a gene: 8. The CDR3 length is 18 residues. In nucleotides, the CDR3 is TGTGCCAGCAGCCAAGAGGGGACTAGCGGGCGTAGGGCCTACGAGCAGTACTTC. As protein: CASSQEGTSGRRAYEQYF.

This chain links TRBV27 with TRBJ2-2, with D possibly matching TRBD1 (6 bases). This CDR3 has 15 amino acids. Germline V lookup: CDR1 MNHEY, CDR2 SMNVEV (reference sequence). Trimming removed 2 bases from V and 4 bases from J, with 11 bases in between. CDR3 coding DNA: TGTGCCAGCAGTTTAGGCCAGGGGATCACCGGGGAGCTGTTTTTT. Its translation: CASSLGQGITGELFF.

This clone is a singleton in its sample. The chain is built from TRBV5-4 and TRBJ2-3, with 9 positions matching TRBD2. Trimming removed 0 bases from V and 4 bases from J; junction bases left unmatched: 3. Germline CDR1 and CDR2: SGHNT and YYREEE (reference sequence). The CDR3 spans 15 residues. CDR3 nucleotide sequence: TGTGCCAGCAGCTTGGGCGGGGGGGCGTCAGATACGCAGTATTTT. Amino acids: CASSLGGGASDTQYF.

The V and J genes are TRBV7-2 and TRBJ1-5; D is perhaps TRBD1 (5 bases). The CDR3 sequence is 14 residues long. From germline, CDR1 is SGHTA and CDR2 FQGNSA. V was trimmed by 2 bases and J by 2 bases, leaving 7 bases between them. CDR3 sequence reads: CASSLRGGNQPQHF. CDR3 sequence (DNA): TGTGCCAGCAGCTTAAGGGGTGGCAATCAGCCCCAGCATTTT. Drawing the rest from reference TRBV7-2 and TRBJ1-5, the complete variable domain is GAGVSQSPSNKVTEKGKDVELRCDPISGHTALYWYRQSLGQGLEFLIYFQGNSAPDKSGLPSDRFSAERTGGSVSTLTIQRTQQEDSAVYLCASSLRGGNQPQHFGDGTRLSIL.

The chain employs TRBV6-1 and TRBJ1-2; TRBD1 is a possible D gene (5 bases). Germline CDR1 is MNHNS and CDR2 is SASEGT. V was pared by 8 bases and J by 7 bases, with 8 bases between. The CDR3 totals 10 residues. The CDR3 sequence is CASSRGGYTF. CDR3 coding DNA: TGTGCCAGCTCAAGGGGTGGCTACACCTTC.

This chain connects TRBV25-1 to TRBJ2-2; 9 nucleotides line up with TRBD2. The V gene end was trimmed by 3 bases and the J gene end by 0 bases; junction bases not matched to a gene: 5. The length of the CDR3 is 17 residues. Per the germline V gene, CDR1 is MGHDK and CDR2 is SYGVNS. As DNA, the CDR3 is TGTGCCAGCAGTGACCATAGCGGGAGTGCGAACACCGGGGAGCTGTTTTTT. Protein: CASSDHSGSANTGELFF.

The genes are TRBV19 and TRBJ2-1, with a tentative D call TRBD2 (5 bases). CDR3 length: 13 amino acids. The V gene's germline CDR1 is LNHDA and CDR2 SQIVND (reference sequence). Trimming cost V 7 bases and J 0 bases, with 7 bases left between them. For the CDR3, the DNA is TGTGCCAGTACGAGGGACTCCTACAATGAGCAGTTCTTC. Its translation is CASTRDSYNEQFF.

V gene TRBV5-6 combines with J gene TRBJ1-6; D is possibly TRBD1 (6 bases). V was clipped by 1 base and J by 7 bases, with 9 bases between them. CDR1 SGHDT and CDR2 YYEEEE come from the germline V gene. The CDR3 has 14 residues. The CDR3 is CASSLSGENSPLHF. DNA for the CDR3: TGTGCCAGCAGCTTGTCAGGGGAGAATTCACCCCTCCACTTT. Combining the CDR3 with reference TRBV5-6 and TRBJ1-6 gives the whole variable domain DAGVTQSPTHLIKTRGQQVTLRCSPKSGHDTVSWYQQALGQGPQFIFQYYEEEERQRGNFPDRFSGHQFPNYSSELNVNALLLGDSALYLCASSLSGENSPLHFGNGTRLTVT.

The table lists this clone with a count of one. The chain is built from TRBV6-5 and TRBJ2-1, with D tentatively TRBD1 (5 bases). V lost 4 bases, J lost 0 bases, and 10 bases lay in between. The germline CDR1 and CDR2 sequences are MNHEY and SVGAGI. The CDR3 totals 15 residues. CDR3: CASSSGQGSYNEQFF. Written as DNA, the CDR3 is TGTGCCAGCAGTTCCGGACAAGGCTCCTACAATGAGCAGTTCTTC.

The chain links TRBV5-4 to TRBJ2-2; 10 bases line up with TRBD1. Germline CDR1 is SGHNT and CDR2 is YYREEE (reference sequence). The ends lost 4 bases at V and 4 bases at J; junction bases unmatched: 4. The CDR3 extends over 15 amino acids. The CDR3 region is CASSAGTGVTGELFF. CDR3 bases: TGTGCCAGCAGCGCCGGGACAGGGGTCACCGGGGAGCTGTTTTTT.

The chain carries TRBV7-9 and TRBJ2-5; D possibly corresponds to TRBD2 (5 bases). Deletions cut 5 bases from V and 5 bases from J, with 9 bases between. The germline V gene encodes CDR1 SEHNR and CDR2 FQNEAQ (reference sequence). The CDR3 spans 12 residues. CDR3 protein: CASSPRGETQYF. The CDR3 nucleotides are TGTGCCAGCAGCCCCCGAGGGGAGACCCAGTACTTC.

V gene TRBV19 combines with J gene TRBJ2-1; 12 positions match TRBD1. Germline V CDR1 and CDR2: LNHDA, SQIVND (reference sequence). The CDR3 is made up of 16 amino acids. V gave up 6 bases and J gave up 4 bases; unmatched junction bases: 7. In nucleotides, the CDR3 is TGTGCCAGTAGCTCCGGGACAGGGGGCAAATACAATGAGCAGTTCTTC. Its translation is CASSSGTGGKYNEQFF.

V is TRBV7-6 and J is TRBJ2-2; D uncertain. Deletions cut 5 bases from V and 0 bases from J, with 13 bases between. The CDR3 loop spans 16 amino acids. Germline-derived CDR1 and CDR2 are SGHVS and FNYEAQ. Here the CDR3 DNA reads TGTGCCAGCAGCCCACAGTCCGCTACGAACACCGGGGAGCTGTTTTTT. Its protein is CASSPQSATNTGELFF.

V and J are TRBV6-5 and TRBJ2-3; 7 bases align to TRBD1. V lost 6 bases and J lost 1; bases outside the gene matches: 7. Per germline, CDR1 MNHEY and CDR2 SVGAGI. This CDR3 region has 15 residues. The CDR3 sequence is CASRPWDRRTDTQYF. In DNA form, the CDR3 reads TGTGCCAGCAGGCCATGGGACAGACGCACAGATACGCAGTATTTT.